This T cell receptor (beta chain) was sequenced in a study of vaccination effects on CD4 cells after COVID-19. On the study more broadly: Ahead of sequencing, the ViraFEST assay grew antigen-specific CD4+ T cells using viral peptide pools. Study-wide findings and caveats: Infection-derived and vaccine-derived clones contracted markedly late after vaccination.

Cells that had been cultured for 10 days were the source of isolated CD4+ T cells. Either the BNT162b2 or mRNA-1273 vaccine was given to participants in two doses. Vaccinees lacked prior SARS-CoV-2 infection and tested negative for nucleocapsid antibodies. The protocol was immunoSEQ multiplex PCR, while the TCRdb copy is restricted to in-frame clones and leaves out a portion. This table holds 65,000 to 90,000 clones, around 73% found once. A note on this clone: The antigen is unknown.

J was trimmed by 4 bases and V by 3 bases; bases with no gene match: 11. The CDR3 contains 18 residues. In germline, CDR1 is LGHDT, CDR2 YNNKEL (reference sequence). The genes are TRBV3-1 (or the pseudogene TRBV3-2) and TRBJ2-1; 11 bases map to TRBD2. The sequence derives from a human donor who received a COVID-19 vaccine. The sample here was CD4+ T cells from PBMCs cultured without peptide, taken after COVID-19 vaccination. The CDR3 spells CASSHRVPGTSGYNEQFF. The CDR3 bases are TGTGCCAGCAGCCACAGGGTCCCGGGGACTAGCGGTTACAATGAGCAGTTCTTC.